This TCR beta chain was profiled in a study of T-cell memory formation after mild COVID-19. Study context: Largely, the TCR clusters proved donor specific.

TCR alpha and TCR beta cDNA libraries with sample barcodes and UMIs came from 5'RACE using constant-segment primers. TCRdb processed the 5' RACE reads anew with MiXCR; each CDR3 protein has one entry. This sample has approximately 500,000 distinct CDR3 sequences, with 20% to 25% found just once. A single count supports this clonotype. The antigen is undetermined. Study-level findings and limits: Clones shrinking from day 15 to 85 showed even CD4/CD8 mixes; later expanders tilted CD4+. There were some responding clones in pre-infection memory, which suggested that cross-reactive memory had joined.

The CDR3 totals 15 residues. The germline V gene encodes CDR1 SNHLY and CDR2 FYNNEI. V lost 5 bases and J lost 1, with 13 bases in between. The chain uses TRBV2 and TRBJ2-3; D gene unclear. The specimen was PBMCs or a T cell subset sorted from them (not recorded which). The clonotype originates from an adult woman who had mild COVID-19 (a few samples of this study predate the infection). Cell type and time point are not known. The CDR3 loop reads CASSPPTERTDTQYF. In DNA, the CDR3 is TGTGCCAGCAGTCCCCCGACGGAACGCACAGATACGCAGTATTTT.